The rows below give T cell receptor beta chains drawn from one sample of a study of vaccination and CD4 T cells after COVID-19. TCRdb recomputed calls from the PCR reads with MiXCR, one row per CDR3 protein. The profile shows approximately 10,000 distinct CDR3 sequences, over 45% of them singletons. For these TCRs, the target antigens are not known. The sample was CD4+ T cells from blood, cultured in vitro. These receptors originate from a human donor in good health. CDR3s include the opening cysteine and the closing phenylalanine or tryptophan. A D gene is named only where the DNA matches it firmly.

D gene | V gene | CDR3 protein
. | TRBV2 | CASVDLDTSHYEQYF
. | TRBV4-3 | CASSSDPTTNYGYTF
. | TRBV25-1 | CATTISGYGYTF
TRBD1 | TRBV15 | CATSWGQGRVEQFF
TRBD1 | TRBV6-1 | CASSAGQEATGELFF
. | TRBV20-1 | CSALKGRLHEKLFF
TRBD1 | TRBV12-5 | CASGLTGGNYGYTF
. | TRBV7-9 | CASSLADWGARGYSPLHF
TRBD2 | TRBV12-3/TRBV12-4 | CASSLGLALASAQETQYF
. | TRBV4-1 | CASIQDLAYGYTF
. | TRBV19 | CASTRGGFYGYTF
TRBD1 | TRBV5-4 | CASSLGTDQETQYF
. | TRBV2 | CASSGDGSEQYF
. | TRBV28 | CASSPYRDGWNTEAFF
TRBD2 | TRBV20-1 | CSAQGRGLAYEQYF
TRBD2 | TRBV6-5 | CASSSLAATYNEQFF
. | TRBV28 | CASTKETHTYEQYF
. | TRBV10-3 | CPRNTIYF
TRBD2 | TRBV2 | CASSRDYSTDTQYF
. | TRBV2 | CATRERASYEQYF
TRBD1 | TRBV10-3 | CAISQNGQGNYGYTF
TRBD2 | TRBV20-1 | CSARALGLENTGELFF